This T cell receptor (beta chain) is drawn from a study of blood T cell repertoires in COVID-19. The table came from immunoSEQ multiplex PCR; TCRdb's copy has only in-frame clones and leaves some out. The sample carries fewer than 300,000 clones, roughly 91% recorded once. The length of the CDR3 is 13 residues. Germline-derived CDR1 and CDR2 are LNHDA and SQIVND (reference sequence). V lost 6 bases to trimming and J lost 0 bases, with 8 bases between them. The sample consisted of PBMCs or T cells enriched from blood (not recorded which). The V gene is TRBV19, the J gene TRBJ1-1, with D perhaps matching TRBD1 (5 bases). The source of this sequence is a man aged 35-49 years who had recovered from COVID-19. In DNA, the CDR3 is TGTGCCAGTAGCGGGACTGTGAACACTGAAGCTTTCTTT. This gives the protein CASSGTVNTEAFF.